This record concerns one TCR beta chain sequence. The entry originates in a study of technical replicates of blood from a few donors. The germline V gene has CDR1 MNHEY and CDR2 SVGAGI. The CDR3 has 14 residues. With 6 bases removed from V and 1 base from J, the gap between germline ends came to 9 bases. TCRdb's table, derived via immunoSEQ multiplex PCR, lists solely in-frame clones and lacks some. This sample has approximately 18,000 clones, with 70% to 85% found just once. The TCR sequence derives from a human donor in good health. Some clones in this sample may be carry-over from other donors' samples. J is TRBJ2-2 and V is TRBV6-5; D is perhaps TRBD2 (5 bases). The specimen was PBMCs. The CDR3 sequence: CASRPTRNTGELFF. The CDR3 DNA reads TGTGCCAGCAGACCCACTAGGAACACCGGGGAGCTGTTTTTT.